This T cell receptor beta chain was documented in a study of post-analysis software for immune sequencing data. Looking at the study overall: The courses of disease that were included comprised relapsing-remitting, secondary progressive and progressive-relapsing multiple sclerosis. Study-wide points: Among 5 or 6 TRBV segments more frequent in patients than controls were TRBV5-6, TRBV5-1 and TRBV20-1. Co-batched samples clustered tightly together by F measure.

The CDR3 is 13 residues long. Germline trimming cut 4 bases from V and 6 bases from J; bases unmatched to any gene: 2. CDR1 is SNHLY, CDR2 FYNNEI, per germline. TCR beta cDNA libraries included unique molecular identifiers. TCRdb ran MiXCR on the PCR reads and lists one entry per CDR3 protein. The sample consists of roughly 650,000 distinct CDR3 sequences, more than 50% of them appearing once. As concerns this clonotype: Its specificity is not known.

This TCR was sampled from a girl aged 2-15 years with multiple sclerosis. The chain recombines TRBV2 with TRBJ2-5, with 10 bases aligning to TRBD1. The source material was blood. The DNA for the CDR3 is TGTGCCAGCAGTGGACAGGGGGCCAAGACCCAGTACTTC. Its protein is CASSGQGAKTQYF.